This T cell receptor (beta chain) derives from a study of blood T cell repertoires in COVID-19. Whole-study context: There were acute and convalescent COVID-19 samples, and they came from the United States, Italy and Spain. PBMCs, B-cell-depleted T cells, or T cells provided the cDNA or gDNA that made up the material.

V was pared by 0 bases and J by 0 bases, with 15 bases between. Germline V gene sequence: CDR1 LNHDA, CDR2 SQIVND (reference sequence). The CDR3 contains 18 residues. Original data processing: It was from reference gene primer amplification that nucleated cell counts were estimated. TCRdb's table, derived via immunoSEQ multiplex PCR, lists solely in-frame clones and lacks some. V, J and clone size reflect that table, while D and trimming were determined from the DNA. The sample lists roughly 110,000 clones, approximately 90% occurring once. The sample consisted of peripheral blood. The chain combines TRBV19 with TRBJ1-5; a possible D gene is TRBD1 (6 bases). The clonotype comes from a woman between 45 and 65 years old with acute or convalescent COVID-19. The CDR3 protein is CASSIDRGGDHSNQPQHF. In DNA, the CDR3 is TGTGCCAGTAGTATAGATCGAGGGGGAGATCATAGCAATCAGCCCCAGCATTTT.